The present T cell receptor beta chain was sequenced within a study of shared clonotypes between healthy human individuals. The CDR3 covers 14 residues. The germline gives CDR1 LGHNA, CDR2 YSLEER. V lost 0 bases and J lost 8, with 13 bases in between. Regarding this clone: This CDR3 is also generated by other DNA sequences in the sample.

TCRdb's table, derived via immunoSEQ multiplex PCR, lists solely in-frame clones and lacks some. There are about 2,200,000 clones in the sample; more than 85% occur only once, and more than 1.5% lies in the top ten. Terminally differentiated effector memory CD45RA+ cells were excluded from the naive CD8 cells, which were CD45RO-negative and positively selected for CCR7. This receptor was taken from a man between 18 and 29 years old in good health. Some clones in this sample may be carry-over from other donors' samples. The sequenced sample was naive CD8+ T cells from PBMCs. V usage is TRBV4-3 and J usage is TRBJ1-2; TRBD1 might be the D (6 bases). CDR3 nucleotide sequence: TGCGCCAGCAGCCAAGATCGCAGGGGTGGGGGCTACACCTTC. Its protein product is CASSQDRRGGGYTF.